The rows below give T cell receptor beta chains drawn from one sample of a study of T cell responses to AZD1222 COVID-19 vaccine. Measured with immunoSEQ multiplex PCR; TCRdb has only the in-frame clones, and not every one. Among some 150,000 clones listed, 90% to 95% were seen once. Sample: peripheral blood, taken on day 0 of AZD1222 vaccination. The receptors were gathered from an adult in good health. Both conserved end residues are part of each CDR3. D genes are given only for firm matches. Clone sizes are given selectively: once, few, many, or a class where the clone is expanded.

v_gene	j_gene	abundance	d_gene	CDR3aa	CDR3nt
TRBV9	TRBJ1-6	NA	TRBD1	CASSERDRGLSPLHF	TGTGCCAGCAGCGAAAGGGACAGGGGCCTCTCACCCCTCCACTTT
TRBV29-1	TRBJ1-4	NA	NA	CSVEGQDEKLFF	TGCAGCGTTGAAGGTCAGGATGAAAAACTGTTTTTT
TRBV29-1	TRBJ1-1	NA	TRBD1	CSAHRGIQNTEAFF	TGCAGCGCCCACAGGGGGATCCAGAACACTGAAGCTTTCTTT
TRBV12-5	TRBJ2-7	NA	NA	CASGFATGEQYF	TGTGCTAGTGGTTTCGCTACAGGGGAGCAGTACTTC
TRBV7-3	TRBJ1-1	NA	NA	CASSSARGDEAFF	TGTGCCAGCAGCTCCGCTAGGGGGGACGAAGCTTTCTTT
TRBV6-4	TRBJ1-2	NA	NA	CASSPGGSRDYGYTF	TGTGCCAGCAGCCCCGGGGGGTCGAGGGACTATGGCTACACCTTC
TRBV7-9	TRBJ2-3	NA	NA	CASSFSGATDTQYF	TGTGCCAGCAGCTTTAGCGGAGCGACAGATACGCAGTATTTT
TRBV18	TRBJ1-5	NA	NA	CASSPGGLGDQPQHF	TGTGCCAGCTCACCGGGAGGACTTGGGGATCAGCCCCAGCATTTT
TRBV5-1	TRBJ1-4	once	TRBD1	CASSVTGATNEKLFF	TGCGCCAGCAGCGTGACAGGGGCAACTAATGAAAAACTGTTTTTT
TRBV29-1	TRBJ1-2	NA	TRBD1	CSVEGTGTGLYGYTF	TGCAGCGTTGAAGGGACAGGGACGGGGCTCTATGGCTACACCTTC